This record covers a single TCR beta chain. Its target is not known. TCRdb's copy holds only in-frame clones and misses some; the assay was immunoSEQ multiplex PCR. The table has around 20,000 clones, 65% to 90% seen once. V was clipped by 4 bases and J by 1 base, with 11 bases between them. CDR1 is GTSNPN, CDR2 SVGIG, per germline (reference sequence). The CDR3 runs to 13 residues. These data are taken from a study of PD-1 blockade in classical Hodgkin lymphoma. General study findings and limits: Before treatment, complete responders showed about the same diversity as newly diagnosed patients. Relapsed/refractory patients reportedly had the lowest baseline TCR diversity, below newly diagnosed patients, who were below healthy donors.

In every patient, relapse followed autologous stem cell transplantation, while exposure to brentuximab vedotin differed. Each best response was a complete response, a partial response or progressive disease. The sequence was collected from a human donor with classical Hodgkin lymphoma. The sample here was peripheral blood mononuclear cells (PBMCs), taken at baseline. J is TRBJ2-7 and V is TRBV30, with unresolved D. Here the CDR3 reads CAWKGAPSYEQYF. The CDR3 coding sequence is TGTGCCTGGAAAGGAGCGCCTTCCTACGAGCAGTACTTC.